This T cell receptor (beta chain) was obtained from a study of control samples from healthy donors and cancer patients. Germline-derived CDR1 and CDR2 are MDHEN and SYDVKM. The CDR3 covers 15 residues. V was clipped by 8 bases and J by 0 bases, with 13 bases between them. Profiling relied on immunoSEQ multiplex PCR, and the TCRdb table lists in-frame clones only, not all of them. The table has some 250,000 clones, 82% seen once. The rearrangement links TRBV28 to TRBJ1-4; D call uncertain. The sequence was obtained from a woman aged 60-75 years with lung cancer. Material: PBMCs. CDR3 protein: CASQRGVATNEKLFF. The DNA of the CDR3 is TGTGCCAGCCAGCGGGGAGTTGCAACTAATGAAAAACTGTTTTTT.